This T cell receptor beta chain was captured in a study of T cell repertoires in ileal Crohn's disease. Study-wide context: About 40% were active smokers at surgery; median disease duration was around 8 years. Points from the study as a whole: Every patient over 26.8% clonality showed endoscopic recurrence. Active smokers at surgery had more clonal expansions than non-smokers.

J lost 6 bases, V lost 0 bases, and 3 bases had no gene match. Germline CDR1 SGDLS, CDR2 YYNGEE. The CDR3 is 14 amino acids. Sequenced by immunoSEQ multiplex PCR; TCRdb stores in-frame clones only, minus some. The sample includes 9,000 to 13,000 clones, roughly 82% of them seen just once. In the case of this clone: The antigen is unknown.

The chain joins TRBV9 to TRBJ2-7, with 10 bases identical to TRBD2. This receptor was obtained from an adult with Crohn's disease. The source material was ileal tissue. The CDR3 is CASSVASGGGEQYF. CDR3 DNA: TGTGCCAGCAGCGTAGCCAGCGGGGGGGGCGAGCAGTACTTC.